This TCR beta chain stems from a study of blood T cell repertoires in COVID-19. Study background: T cells, B-cell-depleted T cells, or PBMCs supplied cDNA or gDNA.

Per the authors' pipeline: Reference gene primer amplification gave estimated nucleated cell counts. Libraries were prepared by immunoSEQ multiplex PCR; TCRdb keeps only in-frame clonotypes and omits some of them. V, J and clone size reflect that table, while D and trimming were determined from the DNA. Of 400,000 or so clones in the sample, about 87% were seen once. CDR3 size: 16 residues. The germline V gene encodes CDR1 MNHEY and CDR2 SMNVEV (reference sequence). V trimming: 5 bases; J trimming: 6 bases; junction bases outside the gene matches: 6. V gene TRBV27 combines with J gene TRBJ2-1; the match to TRBD2 covers 14 bases. The source of this sequence is a man aged 18 to 30 with COVID-19, enrolled during active disease. The specimen was peripheral blood. CDR3 nucleotide sequence: TGTGCCAGCAGTAAGACTAGCGGGGGGGCCCGCAATGAGCAGTTCTTC. Protein sequence: CASSKTSGGARNEQFF.